This T cell receptor beta chain was captured in a study of tumor-infiltrating lymphocytes in primary liver carcinoma. At the level of the study: Roughly 3.65 to 8 million productive TCRbeta reads were obtained per sample, with similar numbers across tissue types. Study-level findings and limits: Tumor region pairs overlapped more than did tumor-adjacent and tumor-blood pairs. Significantly larger top-250-clone fractions were found in tumors than in blood (p = 0.039).

Total RNA and DNA came together from around 20-30 mg of bulk tissue without cell sorting. Patients had primary liver carcinoma treated by surgical resection. In the case of this clonotype: Its antigen is unidentified. One end of the junction is discordant with germline, which a read error may explain.

With a constant-region primer, TCR beta cDNA was made from approximately 500 ng of total RNA. Researchers made the TCR beta libraries by running three nested multiplex PCR rounds with slightly modified ARM-PCR. Rounds one and two of PCR, each of 10 to 11 cycles, were primed with TRBV1-TRBV30 forward primers and a C-beta reverse primer. TCRdb recomputed calls from the multiplex PCR reads with MiXCR, one row per CDR3 protein. Seen here are some 190,000 distinct CDR3 sequences, around four fifths observed once, and the top ten hold 15% to 20%. Germline V CDR1 and CDR2: SGHRS, YFSETQ. CDR3 length: 16 amino acids.

The sample taken for sequencing was tumor tissue from primary liver carcinoma. The rearrangement links TRBV5-1 to TRBJ2-7, with 10 bases aligning to TRBD2. The TCR comes from a man aged 35 to 55 with primary liver carcinoma and hepatitis B virus infection. The CDR3 DNA reads TGCGCCAGCAACTTGTCACTAGCGGGGCAAAACTACGAGCAGTACTTC. Encoded protein: CASNLSLAGQNYEQYF.